This TCR beta chain comes out of a study of cytomegalovirus exposure and HLA in healthy donors. The CDR3 loop spans 15 amino acids. The germline CDR1 and CDR2 sequences are SGHNT and YYREEE (reference sequence). With V trimmed by 4 bases and J by 6 bases, 11 bases remained unmatched. The PCR was carried out with 60 Vbeta primers and 13 Jbeta primers. Clones were sequenced by immunoSEQ multiplex PCR, and TCRdb holds only the in-frame ones, with some missing. The repertoire includes tens of thousands of clones, over 70% of them detected once, and over 7.5% sits in the top ten. Sequencing used PBMCs. This sequence was found in a man aged 55 to 70 in good health and CMV-seropositive. The V call is TRBV5-4, the J call TRBJ2-7, with 9 bases aligning to TRBD1. CDR3 nucleotide sequence: TGTGCCAGCAGCCCTACCCCGGGACAGGGTGTCGAGCAGTACTTC. Amino acid sequence: CASSPTPGQGVEQYF.